This TCR beta chain stems from a study of blood T cell repertoires in COVID-19 (dated by TCRdb to the early 2020s). Broadly, across the study: Samples from collaborators originated in the United States, Italy and Spain and spanned both the acute and convalescent phases of COVID-19. HLA class I and class II types, where available, came from metadata supplied by the sample provider rather than from assay-based typing. The material from the prospective study consisted of cDNA or gDNA derived from T cells, B-cell-depleted T cells, or PBMCs. Samples were obtained from the ongoing ImmuneRACE study (first 160 participants) and from 1,254 subjects provided by 6 global collaborators. The dataset comprised deeply sampled blood TCRbeta repertoires from subjects exposed to, actively infected with, or recovered from COVID-19. The sample metadata nearly always contained a de-identified subject ID, COVID-19 status, age in years and sex. The repertoires were made available in a free public database intended to serve as a resource for research on the immune response to SARS-CoV-2. Findings and caveats that apply to the study as a whole: The amount of clinical and demographic metadata varied by source and participant and was provided uncurated.

TCRbeta CDR3 regions were amplified from genomic DNA by means of the immunoSEQ Assay, a bias-controlled multiplex PCR. The published analysis was carried out like this. The number of nucleated cells in each sample was estimated from the amplification of reference gene primers within the assay. Sequence reads were collapsed and filtered to measure the absolute abundance of every unique TCRbeta CDR3 rearrangement. For each sample, productive Simpson clonality was calculated by taking the square root of Simpson's diversity index across productive rearrangements. The source is immuneACCESS, and TCRdb retained only in-frame sequences with V and J called. Part of the clones is not carried over; for the studies checked, unresolved V genes explain less than half of this, and the remainder is unexplained. That table is the source of V, J and clone size, and D and trimming were worked out from the DNA. This sample has around 70,000 clones in its table, and 80% to 95% of those were observed once. Approximately 4.8% of the sample comes from the top ten.

The collaborating institutions used their own protocols to collect whole blood in K2EDTA tubes. For TCRbeta analysis, collaborators shipped samples in one of three forms: frozen whole blood, isolated PBMCs, or DNA extracted from either of those sample types. Notes on this clone: Which antigen it targets is not known. No base-level quality is on record; no much larger clone is a single base apart.

The sample consisted of peripheral blood. The TCR sequence derives from a woman aged 55 to 70 with active COVID-19.

The nucleotide sequence reads TGTGCCAGCAGTTTACGGTGGTCTGGGGCCAACGTCCTGACTTTC. This sequence encodes CASSLRWSGANVLTF. Here the chain combines TRBV27 and TRBJ2-6, with the D gene not confidently named. CDR1 and CDR2, looked up from the germline V gene (reference sequence), are MNHEY and SMNVEV. The trim is 2 bases for V and 1 base for J, with a gap of 6 bases between the germline ends. Inclusive of the bounding cysteine and phenylalanine, the CDR3 is 15 residues long. Solely the CDR3 DNA is kept, with 45 bases framed from the first base.